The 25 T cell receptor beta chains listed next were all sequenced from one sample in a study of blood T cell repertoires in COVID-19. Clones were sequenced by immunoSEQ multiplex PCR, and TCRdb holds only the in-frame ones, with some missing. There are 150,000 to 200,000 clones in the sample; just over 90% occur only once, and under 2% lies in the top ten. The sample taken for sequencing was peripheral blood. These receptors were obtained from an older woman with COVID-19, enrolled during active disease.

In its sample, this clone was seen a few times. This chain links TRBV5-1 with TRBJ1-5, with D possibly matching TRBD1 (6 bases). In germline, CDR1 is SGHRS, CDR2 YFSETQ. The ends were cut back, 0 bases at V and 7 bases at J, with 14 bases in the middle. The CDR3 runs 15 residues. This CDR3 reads CASSLAGGPGQPQHF. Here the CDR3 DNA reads TGCGCCAGCAGCTTGGCCGGGGGGCCGGGGCAGCCCCAGCATTTT.

The CDR3 DNA follows: TGTGCTAGTGGTTTGGTGGCCAGCGGCCTTGGTGGCTACACCTTC. Translated: CASGLVASGLGGYTF. The chain recombines TRBV12-5 with TRBJ1-2; D remains ambiguous. V was shortened by 0 bases and J by 7 bases, with 15 bases between the two germline ends. This CDR3 spans 15 amino acids. Germline V gene data show CDR1 as LGHNT and CDR2 as FRNRAP.

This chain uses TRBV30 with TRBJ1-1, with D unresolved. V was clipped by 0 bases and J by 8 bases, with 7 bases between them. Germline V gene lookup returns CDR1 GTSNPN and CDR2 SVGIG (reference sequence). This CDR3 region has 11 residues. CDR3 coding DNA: TGTGCCTGGAGTGTGACGGAGGAAGCTTTCTTT. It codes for CAWSVTEEAFF.

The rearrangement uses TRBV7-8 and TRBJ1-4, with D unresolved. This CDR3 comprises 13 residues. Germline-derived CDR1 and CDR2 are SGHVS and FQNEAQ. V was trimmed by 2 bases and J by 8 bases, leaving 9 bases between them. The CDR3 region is CASSLSRGEKLFF. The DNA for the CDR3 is TGTGCCAGCAGCTTAAGTCGGGGAGAAAAACTGTTTTTT.

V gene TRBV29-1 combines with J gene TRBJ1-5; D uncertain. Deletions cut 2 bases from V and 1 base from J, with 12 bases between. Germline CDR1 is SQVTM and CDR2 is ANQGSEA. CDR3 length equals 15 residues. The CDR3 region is CSVELAGNSNQPQHF. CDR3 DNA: TGCAGCGTTGAATTGGCAGGTAACAGCAATCAGCCCCAGCATTTT.

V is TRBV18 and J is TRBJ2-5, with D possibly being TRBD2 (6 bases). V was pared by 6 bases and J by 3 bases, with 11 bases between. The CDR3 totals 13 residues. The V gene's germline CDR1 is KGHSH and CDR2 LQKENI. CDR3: CASSLWEEETQYF. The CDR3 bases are TGTGCCAGCTCCCTCTGGGAGGAAGAGACCCAGTACTTC.

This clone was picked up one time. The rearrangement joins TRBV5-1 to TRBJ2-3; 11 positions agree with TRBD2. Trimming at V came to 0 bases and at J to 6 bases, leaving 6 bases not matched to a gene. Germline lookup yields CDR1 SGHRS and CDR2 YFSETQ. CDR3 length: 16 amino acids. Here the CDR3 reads CASSLAASGGSDTQYF. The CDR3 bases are TGCGCCAGCAGCTTGGCGGCTAGCGGGGGGTCGGATACGCAGTATTTT.

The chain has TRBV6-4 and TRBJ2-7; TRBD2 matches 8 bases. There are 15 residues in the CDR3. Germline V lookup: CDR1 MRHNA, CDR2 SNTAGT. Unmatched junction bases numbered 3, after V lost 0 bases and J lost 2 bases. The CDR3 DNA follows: TGTGCCAGCAGTGACTCGAAGGGACTAGCCTACGAGCAGTACTTC. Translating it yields CASSDSKGLAYEQYF.

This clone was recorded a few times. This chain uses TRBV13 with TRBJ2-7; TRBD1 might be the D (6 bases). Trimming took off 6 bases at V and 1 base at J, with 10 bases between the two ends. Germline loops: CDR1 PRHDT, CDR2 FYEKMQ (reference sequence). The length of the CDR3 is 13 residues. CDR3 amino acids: CASRSDSSYEQYF. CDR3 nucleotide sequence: TGTGCCAGCAGATCGGACAGTTCCTACGAGCAGTACTTC. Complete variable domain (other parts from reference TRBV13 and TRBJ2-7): AAGVIQSPRHLIKEKRETATLKCYPIPRHDTVYWYQQGPGQDPQFLISFYEKMQSDKGSIPDRFSAQQFSDYHSELNMSSLELGDSALYFCASRSDSSYEQYFGPGTRLTVT.

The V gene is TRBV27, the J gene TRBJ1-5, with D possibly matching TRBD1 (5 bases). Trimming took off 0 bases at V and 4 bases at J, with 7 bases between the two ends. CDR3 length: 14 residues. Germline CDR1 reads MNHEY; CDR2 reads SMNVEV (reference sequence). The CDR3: CASSLSGGNQPQHF. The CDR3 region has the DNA TGTGCCAGCAGTTTATCGGGGGGGAATCAGCCCCAGCATTTT.

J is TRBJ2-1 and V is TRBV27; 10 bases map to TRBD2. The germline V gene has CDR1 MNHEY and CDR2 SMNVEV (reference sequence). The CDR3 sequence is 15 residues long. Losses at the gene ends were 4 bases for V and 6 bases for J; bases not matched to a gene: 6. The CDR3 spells CASSSSGGLGNEQFF. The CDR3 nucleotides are TGTGCCAGCAGTTCTAGCGGGGGCCTTGGCAATGAGCAGTTCTTC.

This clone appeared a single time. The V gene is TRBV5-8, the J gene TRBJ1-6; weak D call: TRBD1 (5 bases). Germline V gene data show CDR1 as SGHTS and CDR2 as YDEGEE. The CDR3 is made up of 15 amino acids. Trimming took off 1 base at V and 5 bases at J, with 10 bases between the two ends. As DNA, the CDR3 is TGTGCCAGCAGCTTGAGGGGTAGAAATAATTCACCCCTCCACTTT. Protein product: CASSLRGRNNSPLHF.

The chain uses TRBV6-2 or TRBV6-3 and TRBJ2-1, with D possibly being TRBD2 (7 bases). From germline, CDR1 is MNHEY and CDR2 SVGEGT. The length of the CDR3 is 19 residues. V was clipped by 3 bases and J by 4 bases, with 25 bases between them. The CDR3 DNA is TGTGCCAGCAGTTATAGGGTAGTTGGGGGGGGCCGGAATTACAATGAGCAGTTCTTC. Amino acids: CASSYRVVGGGRNYNEQFF.

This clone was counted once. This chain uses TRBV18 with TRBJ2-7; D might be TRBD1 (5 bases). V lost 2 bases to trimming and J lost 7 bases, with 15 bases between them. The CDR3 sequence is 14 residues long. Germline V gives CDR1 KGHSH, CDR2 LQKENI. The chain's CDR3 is CASSPFAGLSEQYF. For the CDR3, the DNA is TGTGCCAGCTCACCATTCGCAGGGTTGAGTGAGCAGTACTTC.

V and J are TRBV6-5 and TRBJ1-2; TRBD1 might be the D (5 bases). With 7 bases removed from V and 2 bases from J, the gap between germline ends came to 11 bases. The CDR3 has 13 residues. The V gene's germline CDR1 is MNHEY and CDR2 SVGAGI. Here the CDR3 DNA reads TGTGCCAGCACAAGGGGTCCGAACTATGGCTACACCTTC. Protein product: CASTRGPNYGYTF.

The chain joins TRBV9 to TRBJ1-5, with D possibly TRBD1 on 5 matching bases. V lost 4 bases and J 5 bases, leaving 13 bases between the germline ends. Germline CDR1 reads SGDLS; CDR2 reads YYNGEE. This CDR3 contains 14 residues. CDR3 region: CASSYRDSYQPQHF. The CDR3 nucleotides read TGTGCCAGCAGCTACCGAGACAGCTATCAGCCCCAGCATTTT.

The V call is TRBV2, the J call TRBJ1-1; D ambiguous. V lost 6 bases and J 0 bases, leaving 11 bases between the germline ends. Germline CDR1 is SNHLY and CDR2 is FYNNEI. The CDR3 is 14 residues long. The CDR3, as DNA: TGTGCCAGCAGGGTCGACATCATGAACACTGAAGCTTTCTTT. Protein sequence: CASRVDIMNTEAFF.

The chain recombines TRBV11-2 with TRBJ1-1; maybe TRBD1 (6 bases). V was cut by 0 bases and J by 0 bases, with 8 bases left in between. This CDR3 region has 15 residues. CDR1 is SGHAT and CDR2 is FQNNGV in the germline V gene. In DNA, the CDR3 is TGTGCCAGCAGCTTAGACCCAGGGGTGAACACTGAAGCTTTCTTT. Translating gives CASSLDPGVNTEAFF.

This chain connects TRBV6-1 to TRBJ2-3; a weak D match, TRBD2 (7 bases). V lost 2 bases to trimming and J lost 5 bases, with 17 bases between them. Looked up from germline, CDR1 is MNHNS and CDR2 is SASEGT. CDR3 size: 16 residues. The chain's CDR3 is CASSELAGALRDTQYF. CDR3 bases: TGTGCCAGCAGTGAACTTGCGGGGGCCCTTCGAGATACGCAGTATTTT.

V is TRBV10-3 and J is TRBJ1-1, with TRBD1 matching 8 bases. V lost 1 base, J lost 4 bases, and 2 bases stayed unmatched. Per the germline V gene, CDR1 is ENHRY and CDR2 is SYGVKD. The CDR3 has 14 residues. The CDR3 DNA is TGTGCCATCAGTGAGTTCACAGGGGGCACTGAAGCTTTCTTT. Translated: CAISEFTGGTEAFF.

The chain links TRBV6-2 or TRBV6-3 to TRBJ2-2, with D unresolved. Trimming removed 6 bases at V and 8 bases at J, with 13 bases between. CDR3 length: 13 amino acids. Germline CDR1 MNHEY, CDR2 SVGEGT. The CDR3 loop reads CASSPTPRGELFF. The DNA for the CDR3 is TGTGCCAGCAGCCCCACCCCCAGGGGGGAGCTGTTTTTT.

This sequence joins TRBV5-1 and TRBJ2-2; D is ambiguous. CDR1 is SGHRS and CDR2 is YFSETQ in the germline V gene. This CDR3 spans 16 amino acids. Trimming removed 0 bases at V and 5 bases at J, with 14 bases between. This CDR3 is CASSLEAGFRTGELFF. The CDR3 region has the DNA TGCGCCAGCAGCTTGGAGGCAGGATTTAGGACCGGGGAGCTGTTTTTT.

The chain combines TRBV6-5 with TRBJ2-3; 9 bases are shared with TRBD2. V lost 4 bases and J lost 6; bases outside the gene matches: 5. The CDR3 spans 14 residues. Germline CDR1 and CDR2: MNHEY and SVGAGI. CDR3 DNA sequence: TGTGCCAGCAGTTTGGGACTAGCCGGCGATACGCAGTATTTT. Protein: CASSLGLAGDTQYF.

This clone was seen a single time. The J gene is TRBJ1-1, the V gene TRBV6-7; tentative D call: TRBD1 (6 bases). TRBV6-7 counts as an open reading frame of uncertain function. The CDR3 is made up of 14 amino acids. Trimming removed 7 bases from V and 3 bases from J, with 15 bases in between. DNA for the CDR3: TGTGCCAGCACCACGGGGGGGGCGGACACTGAAGCTTTCTTT. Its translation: CASTTGGADTEAFF.

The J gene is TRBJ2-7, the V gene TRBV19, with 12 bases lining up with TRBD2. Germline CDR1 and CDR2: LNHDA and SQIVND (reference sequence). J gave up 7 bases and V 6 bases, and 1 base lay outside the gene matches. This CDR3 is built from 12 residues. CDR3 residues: CASRLAGGEQYF. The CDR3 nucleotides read TGTGCCAGTAGACTAGCGGGGGGTGAGCAGTACTTC.